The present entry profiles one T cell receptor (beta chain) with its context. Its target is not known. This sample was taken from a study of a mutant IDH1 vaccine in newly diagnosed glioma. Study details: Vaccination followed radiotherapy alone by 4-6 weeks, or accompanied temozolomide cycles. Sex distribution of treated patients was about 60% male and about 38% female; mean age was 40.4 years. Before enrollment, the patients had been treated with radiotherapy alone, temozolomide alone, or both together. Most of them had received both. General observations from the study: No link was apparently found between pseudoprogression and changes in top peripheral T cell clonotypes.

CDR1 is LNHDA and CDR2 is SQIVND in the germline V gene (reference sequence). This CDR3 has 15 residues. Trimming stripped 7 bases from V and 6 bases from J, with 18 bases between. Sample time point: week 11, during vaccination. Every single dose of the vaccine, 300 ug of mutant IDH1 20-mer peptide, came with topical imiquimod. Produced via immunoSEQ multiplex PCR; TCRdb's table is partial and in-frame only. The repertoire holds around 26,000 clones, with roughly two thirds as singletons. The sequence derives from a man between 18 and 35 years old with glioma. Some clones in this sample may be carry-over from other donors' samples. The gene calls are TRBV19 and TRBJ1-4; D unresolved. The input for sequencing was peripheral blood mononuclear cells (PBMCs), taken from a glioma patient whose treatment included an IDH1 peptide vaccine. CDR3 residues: CASTKFGPGDEKLFF. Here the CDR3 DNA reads TGTGCCAGTACTAAGTTTGGGCCTGGGGATGAAAAACTGTTTTTT.